This T cell receptor (beta chain) emerged from a study of blood T cells in healthy people across ages. A minimum of 6 micrograms of total RNA was extracted per sample. Concerning this clonotype itself: The antigen is not known.

Trimming took off 6 bases at V and 2 bases at J, with 14 bases between the two ends. The CDR3 has 14 amino acids. The germline V gene has CDR1 MRHNA and CDR2 SNTAGT. Study findings and constraints: Underestimates were what the diversity estimates from one million T cells were considered to be.

Through a sample-barcoded 5' primer and a J-beta primer mix, a second PCR was run for 7 to 11 cycles. Each CDR3 protein is one row after TCRdb ran MiXCR on the 5' RACE reads. The sample lists 710,000 or so distinct CDR3 sequences, about a fifth occurring once. V is TRBV6-4 and J is TRBJ2-7, with TRBD2 as a possible D gene (5 bases). Sequencing used blood. This TCR derives from a man between 65 and 85 years old in good health. The CDR3 nucleotides read TGTGCCAGCAGCCGGGAAATCGGAGCCTACGAGCAGTACTTC. Protein product: CASSREIGAYEQYF.